The clone carrying this T cell receptor (beta chain) was counted a few times. The antigen is not known. The sample is drawn from a study of cytomegalovirus exposure and HLA in healthy donors. The CDR3 covers 15 residues. Germline CDR1 SEHNR, CDR2 FQNEAQ (reference sequence). V was cut by 5 bases and J by 2 bases, with 14 bases left in between. The study, taken as a whole, reports: Productive status was seen about 90% or about 30% of the time for most TCR beta V segments in an earlier analysis.

The PCR ran on 60 Vbeta and 13 Jbeta primers. Sequenced by immunoSEQ multiplex PCR; TCRdb stores in-frame clones only, minus some. The sample records 100,000 to 150,000 clones, 15% being singletons. The sample taken for sequencing was PBMCs. The TCR was taken from a woman aged 18-35 years in good health and CMV-seronegative. The chain joins TRBV7-9 to TRBJ2-3; D may be TRBD2 (5 bases). The CDR3 reads CASSTRVGPTDTQYF. CDR3 in DNA: TGTGCCAGCAGCACTAGAGTAGGGCCCACAGATACGCAGTATTTT.